This passage covers 11 T cell receptor beta chains from one sample sequenced in a study of T cell changes during pregnancy in multiple sclerosis. The protocol was immunoSEQ multiplex PCR, while the TCRdb copy is restricted to in-frame clones and leaves out a portion. Of roughly 64,000 clones listed, around 96% are singletons. The material was CD8+ T cells from peripheral blood mononuclear cells, obtained after pregnancy. The receptors were sampled from a female donor with multiple sclerosis, enrolled in a pregnancy study.

This clone occurred once. The chain recombines TRBV13 with TRBJ2-7; 7 bases map to TRBD2. Germline V gene data show CDR1 as PRHDT and CDR2 as FYEKMQ (reference sequence). The CDR3 covers 15 residues. With 5 bases clipped from V and 7 bases from J, the junction kept 14 bases outside the gene matches. CDR3 protein: CASSGTSAPRSEQYF. The DNA of the CDR3 is TGTGCCAGCAGCGGAACTAGCGCCCCCAGGTCGGAGCAGTACTTC.

This clone has only one observation. The J gene is TRBJ2-1, the V gene TRBV7-3; TRBD1 agrees at 7 bases. Germline-derived CDR1 and CDR2 are SGHTA and FQGTGA. CDR3 length: 15 residues. Germline trimming cut 2 bases from V and 2 bases from J; bases unmatched to any gene: 3. The CDR3: CASSLGQGAYNEQFF. In DNA, the CDR3 is TGTGCCAGCAGCTTAGGCCAGGGGGCCTACAATGAGCAGTTCTTC.

The chain is built from TRBV19 and TRBJ2-7; 8 nucleotides agree with TRBD1. The CDR3 covers 14 residues. Germline V gene lookup returns CDR1 LNHDA and CDR2 SQIVND (reference sequence). V trimming: 5 bases; J trimming: 5 bases; junction bases outside the gene matches: 8. This chain's CDR3 is CASSFGTGSNEQYF. As DNA, the CDR3 is TGTGCCAGTAGTTTTGGGACAGGTTCAAACGAGCAGTACTTC.

This chain connects TRBV19 to TRBJ2-7; TRBD2 aligns across 10 bases. Germline-derived CDR1 and CDR2 are LNHDA and SQIVND (reference sequence). The CDR3 contains 15 residues. Trimming cost V 3 bases and J 3 bases; bases outside gene matches: 5. The CDR3 protein is CASSISTSGNYEQYF. For the CDR3, the DNA is TGTGCCAGTAGTATTTCAACTAGCGGGAACTACGAGCAGTACTTC.

In this sample, this clone is medium-sized. This chain connects TRBV5-1 to TRBJ1-1; no definite D call. Germline V gene data show CDR1 as SGHRS and CDR2 as YFSETQ. V shed 4 bases and J shed 0 bases, with 7 bases lying between them. The CDR3 extends over 13 amino acids. The CDR3 is CASSHVMNTEAFF. In DNA form, the CDR3 reads TGCGCCAGCAGCCATGTCATGAACACTGAAGCTTTCTTT.

CDR3 DNA sequence: TGTGCCACCAGCAGTCCTAGCGGGAGTGACTACGAGCAGTACTTC. This gives the protein CATSSPSGSDYEQYF. The chain carries TRBV15 and TRBJ2-7; TRBD2 aligns across 10 bases. Germline V gene data show CDR1 as LNHNV and CDR2 as YYDKDF (reference sequence). The CDR3 has 15 amino acids. With 3 bases clipped from V and 3 bases from J, the junction kept 5 bases outside the gene matches.

This clone was counted once. J is TRBJ1-1 and V is TRBV19; possible D gene TRBD1, 6 bases. CDR3 size: 15 residues. Germline assignment: CDR1 LNHDA and CDR2 SQIVND (reference sequence). Trimming took off 5 bases at V and 1 base at J, with 14 bases between the two ends. Here the CDR3 reads CASSFRGRGNTEAFF. CDR3 sequence (DNA): TGTGCCAGTAGTTTCAGGGGTAGGGGGAACACTGAAGCTTTCTTT.

The chain uses TRBV4-2 and TRBJ1-3; D not resolved. Germline lookup yields CDR1 LGHNA and CDR2 YNFKEQ. This CDR3 contains 14 residues. Trimming left V 0 bases short and J 3 bases short, with 6 bases between. The CDR3 DNA is TGTGCCAGCAGCCAAGATCCCGGTGGAAACACCATATATTTT. It yields the protein CASSQDPGGNTIYF.

The chain couples TRBV7-6 to TRBJ1-2; 8 bases agree with TRBD1. Trimming at V came to 5 bases and at J to 6 bases, leaving 11 bases not matched to a gene. In germline, CDR1 is SGHVS, CDR2 FNYEAQ. CDR3 size: 15 residues. DNA of the CDR3: TGTGCCAGCAGCCAAATACAGGGGGAGTCTGATGGCTACACCTTC. It translates to CASSQIQGESDGYTF.

The CDR3 DNA sequence: TGTGCCAGCAGCTTAGCCGCGGGGTACGAGCAGTACTTC. Translation: CASSLAAGYEQYF. The chain carries TRBV11-2 and TRBJ2-7, with a tentative D call TRBD2 (6 bases). Trimming left V 1 base short and J 4 bases short, with 8 bases between. In germline, CDR1 is SGHAT, CDR2 FQNNGV. The CDR3 sequence is 13 residues long.

This clone was picked up one time. This chain joins TRBV11-2 and TRBJ2-1; 13 positions agree with TRBD2. With V trimmed by 6 bases and J by 9 bases, 8 bases remained unmatched. In germline, CDR1 is SGHAT, CDR2 FQNNGV. The CDR3 is made up of 15 amino acids. The CDR3 loop is CASSIGTSGKGEQFF. The CDR3 DNA reads TGTGCCAGCAGTATAGGGACTAGCGGGAAGGGTGAGCAGTTCTTC.